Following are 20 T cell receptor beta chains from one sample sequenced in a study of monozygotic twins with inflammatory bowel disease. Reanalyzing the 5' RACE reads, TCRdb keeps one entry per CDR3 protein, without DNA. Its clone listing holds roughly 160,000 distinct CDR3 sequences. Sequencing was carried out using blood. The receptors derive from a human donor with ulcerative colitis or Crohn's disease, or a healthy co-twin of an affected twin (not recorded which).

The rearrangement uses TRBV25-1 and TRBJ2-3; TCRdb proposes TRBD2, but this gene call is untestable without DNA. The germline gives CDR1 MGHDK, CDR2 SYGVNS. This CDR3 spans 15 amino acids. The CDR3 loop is CASRGLAGVWDTQYF.

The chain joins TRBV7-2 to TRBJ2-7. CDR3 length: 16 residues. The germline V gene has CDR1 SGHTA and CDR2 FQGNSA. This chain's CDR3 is CASSPTGLPENYEQYF.

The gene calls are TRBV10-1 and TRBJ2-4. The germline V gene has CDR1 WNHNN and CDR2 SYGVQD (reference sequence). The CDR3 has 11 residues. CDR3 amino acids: CASRNQHIQYF.

This CDR3 is CASSQEVPGTSSPLHF. V is TRBV4-3 and J is TRBJ1-6; TCRdb's D call of TRBD1 is untestable without DNA. Germline V gene lookup returns CDR1 LGHNA and CDR2 YSLEER. The CDR3 extends over 16 amino acids.

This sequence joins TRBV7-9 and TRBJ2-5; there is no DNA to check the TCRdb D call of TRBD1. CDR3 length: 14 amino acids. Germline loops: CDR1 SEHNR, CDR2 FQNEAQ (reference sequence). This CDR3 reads CASSLVRGGETQYF.

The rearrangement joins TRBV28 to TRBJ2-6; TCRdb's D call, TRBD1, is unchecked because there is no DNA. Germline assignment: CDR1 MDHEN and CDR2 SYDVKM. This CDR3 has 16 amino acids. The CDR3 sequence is CASRGAGPSGANVLTF.

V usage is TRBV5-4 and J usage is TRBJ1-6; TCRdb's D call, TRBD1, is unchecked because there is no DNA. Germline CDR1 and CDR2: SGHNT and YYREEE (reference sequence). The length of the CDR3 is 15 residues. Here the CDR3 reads CASSLPGTANSPLHF.

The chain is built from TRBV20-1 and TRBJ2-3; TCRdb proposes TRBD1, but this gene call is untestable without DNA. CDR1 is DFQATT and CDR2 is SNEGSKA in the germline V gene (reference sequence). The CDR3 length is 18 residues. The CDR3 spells CSARERAEMTEFIDTQYF.

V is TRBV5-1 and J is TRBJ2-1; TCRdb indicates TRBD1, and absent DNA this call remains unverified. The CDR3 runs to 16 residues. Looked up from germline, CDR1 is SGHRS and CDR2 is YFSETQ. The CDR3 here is CASSLGGMGNADEQFF.

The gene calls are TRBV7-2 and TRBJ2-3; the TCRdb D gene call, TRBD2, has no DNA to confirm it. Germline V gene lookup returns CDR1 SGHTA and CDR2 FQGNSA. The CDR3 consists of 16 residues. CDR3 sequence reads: CASSLTSGGNTDTQYF.

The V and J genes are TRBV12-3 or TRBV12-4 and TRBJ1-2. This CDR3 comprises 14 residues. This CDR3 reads CASSFAGWGYGYTF.

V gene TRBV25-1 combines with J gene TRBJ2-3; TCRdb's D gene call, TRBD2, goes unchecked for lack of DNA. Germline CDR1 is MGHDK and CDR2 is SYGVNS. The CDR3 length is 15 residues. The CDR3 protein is CASSDSRGGTDTQYF.

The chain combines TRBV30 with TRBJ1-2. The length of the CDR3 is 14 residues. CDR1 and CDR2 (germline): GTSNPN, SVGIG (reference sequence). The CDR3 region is CAWSVEGRLNGYTF.

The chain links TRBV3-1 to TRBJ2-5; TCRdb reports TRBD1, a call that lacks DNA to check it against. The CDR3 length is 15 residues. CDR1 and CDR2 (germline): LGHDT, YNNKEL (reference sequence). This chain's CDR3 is CASSPYRGIQETQYF.

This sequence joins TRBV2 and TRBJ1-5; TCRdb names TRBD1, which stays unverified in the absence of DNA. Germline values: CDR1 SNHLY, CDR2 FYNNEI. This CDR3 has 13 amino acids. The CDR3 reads CASRGRINQPQHF. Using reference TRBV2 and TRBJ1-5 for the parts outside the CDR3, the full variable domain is EPEVTQTPSHQVTQMGQEVILRCVPISNHLYFYWYRQILGQKVEFLVSFYNNEISEKSEIFDDQFSVERPDGSNFTLKIRSTKLEDSAMYFCASRGRINQPQHFGDGTRLSIL.

This CDR3 is CASTGSGVNEQFF. The chain carries TRBV5-1 and TRBJ2-1; TCRdb's D call, TRBD2, is unchecked because there is no DNA. Germline-derived CDR1 and CDR2 are SGHRS and YFSETQ. The CDR3 runs 13 residues.

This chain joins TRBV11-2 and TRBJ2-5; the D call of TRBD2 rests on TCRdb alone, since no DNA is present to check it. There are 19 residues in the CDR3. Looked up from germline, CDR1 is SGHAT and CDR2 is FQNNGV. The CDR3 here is CASSLGYRTSGGLQETQYF.

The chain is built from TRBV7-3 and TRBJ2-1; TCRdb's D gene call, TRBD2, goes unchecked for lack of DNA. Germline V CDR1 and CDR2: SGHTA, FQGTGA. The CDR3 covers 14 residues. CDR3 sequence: CASSLLAGLDEQFF.

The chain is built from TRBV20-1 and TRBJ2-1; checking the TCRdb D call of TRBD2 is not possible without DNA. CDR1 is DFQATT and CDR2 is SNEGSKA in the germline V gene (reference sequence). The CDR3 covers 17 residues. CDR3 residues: CSARRLAGGKAYNEQFF.

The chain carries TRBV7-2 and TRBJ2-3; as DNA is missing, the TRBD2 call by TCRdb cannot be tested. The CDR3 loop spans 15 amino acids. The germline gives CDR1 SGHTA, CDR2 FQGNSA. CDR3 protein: CASSLERRATDTQYF.